The TCR beta chain described here comes from a study of T cell responses to AZD1222 COVID-19 vaccine. Germline CDR1 is SQVTM and CDR2 is ANQGSEA. The CDR3 has 14 amino acids. V was trimmed by 3 bases and J by 3 bases, leaving 12 bases between them. Generated by immunoSEQ multiplex PCR, the TCRdb table keeps only in-frame clones and is missing some. There are about 160,000 clones in the sample; about 90% occur only once, and over 4.5% lies in the top ten. The sequenced sample was peripheral blood, obtained on day 0 of AZD1222 vaccination. The rearrangement links TRBV29-1 to TRBJ2-1; D is uncertain. This TCR was sampled from an adult in good health. The CDR3 bases are TGCAGCGTTGATAGGCTAACGGGCTACAATGAGCAGTTCTTC. This gives the protein CSVDRLTGYNEQFF.